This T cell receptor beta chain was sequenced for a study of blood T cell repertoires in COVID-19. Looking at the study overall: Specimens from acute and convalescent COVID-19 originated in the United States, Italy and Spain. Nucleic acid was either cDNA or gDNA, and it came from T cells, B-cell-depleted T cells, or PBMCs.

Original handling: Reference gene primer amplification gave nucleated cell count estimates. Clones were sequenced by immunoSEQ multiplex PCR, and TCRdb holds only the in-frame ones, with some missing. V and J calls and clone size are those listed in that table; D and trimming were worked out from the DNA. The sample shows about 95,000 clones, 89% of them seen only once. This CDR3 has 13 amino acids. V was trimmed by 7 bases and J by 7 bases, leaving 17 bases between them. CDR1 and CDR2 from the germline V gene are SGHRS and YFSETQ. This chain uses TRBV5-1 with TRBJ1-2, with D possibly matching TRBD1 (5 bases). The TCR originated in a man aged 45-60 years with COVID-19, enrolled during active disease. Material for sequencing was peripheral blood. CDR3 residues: CASQGVGRTGYTF. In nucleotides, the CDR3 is TGCGCCAGCCAGGGTGTGGGGCGGACTGGCTACACCTTC.